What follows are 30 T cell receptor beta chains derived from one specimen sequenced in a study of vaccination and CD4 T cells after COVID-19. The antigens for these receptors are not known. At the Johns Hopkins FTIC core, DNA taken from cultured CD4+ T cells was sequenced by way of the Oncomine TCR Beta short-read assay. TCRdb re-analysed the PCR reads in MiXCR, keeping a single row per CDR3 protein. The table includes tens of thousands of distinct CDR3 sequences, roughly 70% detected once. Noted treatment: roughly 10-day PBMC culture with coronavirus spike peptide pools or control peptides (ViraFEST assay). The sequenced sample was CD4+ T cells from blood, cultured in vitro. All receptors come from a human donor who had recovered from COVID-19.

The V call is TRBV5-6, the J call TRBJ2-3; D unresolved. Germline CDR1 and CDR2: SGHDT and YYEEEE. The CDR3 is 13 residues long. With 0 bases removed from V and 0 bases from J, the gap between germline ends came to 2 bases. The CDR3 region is CASSLVSTDTQYF. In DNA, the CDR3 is TGTGCCAGCAGCTTGGTTAGCACAGATACGCAGTATTTT.

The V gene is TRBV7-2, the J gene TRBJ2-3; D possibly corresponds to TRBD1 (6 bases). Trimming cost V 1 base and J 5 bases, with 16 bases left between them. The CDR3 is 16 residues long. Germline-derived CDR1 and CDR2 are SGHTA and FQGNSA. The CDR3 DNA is TGTGCCAGCAGCTTAGGTCGGTCAGGGGCAGGAGATACGCAGTATTTT. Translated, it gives CASSLGRSGAGDTQYF.

This CDR3 reads CASSLFGGGETQYF. CDR3 nucleotide sequence: TGTGCCAGCAGTTTATTTGGGGGGGGGGAGACCCAGTACTTC. The rearrangement uses TRBV28 and TRBJ2-5, with TRBD2 identical over 7 bases. V shed 1 base and J 5 bases; nucleotides not matched to a gene: 4. The CDR3 loop spans 14 amino acids. Germline V gene lookup returns CDR1 MDHEN and CDR2 SYDVKM. The full variable domain, its missing parts supplied by reference TRBV28 and TRBJ2-5, is DVKVTQSSRYLVKRTGEKVFLECVQDMDHENMFWYRQDPGLGLRLIYFSYDVKMKEKGDIPEGYSVSREKKERFSLILESASTNQTSMYLCASSLFGGGETQYFGPGTRLLVL.

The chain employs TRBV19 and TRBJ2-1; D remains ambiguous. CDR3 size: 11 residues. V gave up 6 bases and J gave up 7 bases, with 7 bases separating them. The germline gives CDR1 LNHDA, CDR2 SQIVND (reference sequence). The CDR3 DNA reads TGTGCCAGTAGCGTCGAGAATGAGCAGTTCTTC. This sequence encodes CASSVENEQFF. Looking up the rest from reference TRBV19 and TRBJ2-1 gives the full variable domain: DGGITQSPKYLFRKEGQNVTLSCEQNLNHDAMYWYRQDPGQGLRLIYYSQIVNDFQKGDIAEGYSVSREKKESFPLTVTSAQKNPTAFYLCASSVENEQFFGPGTRLTVL.

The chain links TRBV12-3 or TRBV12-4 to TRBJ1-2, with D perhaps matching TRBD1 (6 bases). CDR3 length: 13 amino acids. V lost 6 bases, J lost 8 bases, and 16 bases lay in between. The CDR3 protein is CASSHRTARGYTF. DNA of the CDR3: TGTGCCAGCAGCCATCGGACAGCGAGGGGCTACACCTTC.

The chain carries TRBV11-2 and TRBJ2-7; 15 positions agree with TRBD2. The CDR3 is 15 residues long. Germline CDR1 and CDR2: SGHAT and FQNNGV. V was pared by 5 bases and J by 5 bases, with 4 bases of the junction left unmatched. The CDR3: CASSPWTSGRDEQYF. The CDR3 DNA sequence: TGTGCCAGCAGCCCCTGGACTAGCGGGAGGGACGAGCAGTACTTC.

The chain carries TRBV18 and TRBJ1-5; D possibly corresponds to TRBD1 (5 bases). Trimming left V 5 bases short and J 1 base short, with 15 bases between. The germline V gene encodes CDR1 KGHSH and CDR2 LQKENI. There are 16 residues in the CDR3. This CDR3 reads CASSGDSRMSNQPQHF. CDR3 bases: TGTGCCAGCTCAGGAGACAGTCGAATGAGCAATCAGCCCCAGCATTTT.

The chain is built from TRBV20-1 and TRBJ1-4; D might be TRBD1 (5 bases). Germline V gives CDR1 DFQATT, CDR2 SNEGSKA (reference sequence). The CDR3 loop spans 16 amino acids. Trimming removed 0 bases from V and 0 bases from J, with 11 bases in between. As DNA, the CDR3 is TGCAGTGCTAGAGACGACAGACTATCAACTAATGAAAAACTGTTTTTT. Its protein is CSARDDRLSTNEKLFF.

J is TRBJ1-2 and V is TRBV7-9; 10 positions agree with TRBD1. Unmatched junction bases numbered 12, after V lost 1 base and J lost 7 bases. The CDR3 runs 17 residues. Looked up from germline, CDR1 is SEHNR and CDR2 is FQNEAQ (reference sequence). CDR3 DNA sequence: TGTGCCAGCAGCTTAGAAGGGATCGGGACAGGGGTTCTTGGCTACACCTTC. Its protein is CASSLEGIGTGVLGYTF.

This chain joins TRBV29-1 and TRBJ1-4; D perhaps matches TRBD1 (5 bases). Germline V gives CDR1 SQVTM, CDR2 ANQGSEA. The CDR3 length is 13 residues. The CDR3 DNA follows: TGCAGTTTCACGGGGGTGAGAGACGGAAAACTGTTTTTT. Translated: CSFTGVRDGKLFF.

The CDR3 protein is CASSSTRGDTQYF. The CDR3 DNA reads TGTGCCAGCAGCTCGACTAGAGGAGATACGCAGTATTTT. The rearrangement joins TRBV7-3 to TRBJ2-3; perhaps TRBD2 as D (6 bases). The CDR3 has 13 residues. Trimming shortened V by 4 bases and J by 5 bases, and 10 bases separated the two germline ends. Germline V gene lookup returns CDR1 SGHTA and CDR2 FQGTGA.

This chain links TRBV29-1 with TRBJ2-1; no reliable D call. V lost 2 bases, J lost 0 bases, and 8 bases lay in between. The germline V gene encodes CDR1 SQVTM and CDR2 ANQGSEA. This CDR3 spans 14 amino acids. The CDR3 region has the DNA TGCAGCGTTGAATGGCTACACTCCTACAATGAGCAGTTCTTC. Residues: CSVEWLHSYNEQFF.

CDR3 in amino acids: CALGGTTFNQPQHF. The DNA for the CDR3 is TGTGCCCTGGGAGGGACAACCTTTAATCAGCCCCAGCATTTT. The chain couples TRBV6-1 to TRBJ1-5, with D possibly matching TRBD1 (6 bases). The CDR3 is 14 amino acids. V gave up 11 bases and J gave up 4 bases, with 18 bases separating them. Germline loops: CDR1 MNHNS, CDR2 SASEGT.

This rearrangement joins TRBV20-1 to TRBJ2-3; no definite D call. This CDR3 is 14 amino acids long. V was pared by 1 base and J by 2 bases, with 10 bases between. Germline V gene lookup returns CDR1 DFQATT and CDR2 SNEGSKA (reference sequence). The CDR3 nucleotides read TGCAGTGCTAGAGGAGGCCAGCTCACAGATACGCAGTATTTT. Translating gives CSARGGQLTDTQYF.

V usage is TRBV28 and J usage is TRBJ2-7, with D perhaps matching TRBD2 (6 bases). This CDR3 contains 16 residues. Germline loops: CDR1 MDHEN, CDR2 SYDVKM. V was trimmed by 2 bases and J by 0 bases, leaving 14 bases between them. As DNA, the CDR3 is TGTGCCAGCAGTTTAGGGGGGTCAGGGTCCTCCTACGAGCAGTACTTC. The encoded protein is CASSLGGSGSSYEQYF.

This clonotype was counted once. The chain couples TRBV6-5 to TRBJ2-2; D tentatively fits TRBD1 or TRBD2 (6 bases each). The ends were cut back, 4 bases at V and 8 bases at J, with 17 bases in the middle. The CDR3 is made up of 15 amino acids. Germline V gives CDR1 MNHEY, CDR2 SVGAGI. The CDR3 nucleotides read TGTGCCAGCAGTTTCGTCGGAGGGGGAGCGGGGGAGCTGTTTTTT. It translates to CASSFVGGGAGELFF.

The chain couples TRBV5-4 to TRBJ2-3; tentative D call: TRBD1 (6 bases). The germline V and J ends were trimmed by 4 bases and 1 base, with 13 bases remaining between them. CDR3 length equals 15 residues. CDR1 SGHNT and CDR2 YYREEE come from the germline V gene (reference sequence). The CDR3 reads CASSPQGIGTDTQYF. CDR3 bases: TGTGCCAGCAGCCCGCAGGGGATAGGCACAGATACGCAGTATTTT.

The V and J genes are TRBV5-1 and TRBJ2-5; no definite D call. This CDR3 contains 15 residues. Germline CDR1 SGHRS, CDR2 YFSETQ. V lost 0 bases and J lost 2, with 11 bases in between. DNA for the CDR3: TGCGCCAGCAGCTTGGCCAGCAACGTACAAGAGACCCAGTACTTC. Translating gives CASSLASNVQETQYF. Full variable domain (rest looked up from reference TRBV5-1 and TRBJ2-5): KAGVTQTPRYLIKTRGQQVTLSCSPISGHRSVSWYQQTPGQGLQFLFEYFSETQRNKGNFPGRFSGRQFSNSRSEMNVSTLELGDSALYLCASSLASNVQETQYFGPGTRLLVL.

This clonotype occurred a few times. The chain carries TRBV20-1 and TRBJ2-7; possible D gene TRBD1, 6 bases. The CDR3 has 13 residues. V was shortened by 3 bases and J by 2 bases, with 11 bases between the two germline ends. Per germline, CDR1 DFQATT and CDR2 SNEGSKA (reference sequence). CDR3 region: CSARGDIPYEQYF. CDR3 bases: TGCAGTGCTAGGGGGGACATTCCCTACGAGCAGTACTTC.

As DNA, the CDR3 is TGCAGTGCTAGAGATCCCGCACCCGCCAGGACTGAAGCTTTCTTT. It is translated as CSARDPAPARTEAFF. The chain recombines TRBV20-1 with TRBJ1-1; D not certain. Between the trimmed V and J ends, which lost 0 bases and 5 bases, there was a span of 16 bases. The CDR3 runs to 15 residues. Germline values: CDR1 DFQATT, CDR2 SNEGSKA (reference sequence).

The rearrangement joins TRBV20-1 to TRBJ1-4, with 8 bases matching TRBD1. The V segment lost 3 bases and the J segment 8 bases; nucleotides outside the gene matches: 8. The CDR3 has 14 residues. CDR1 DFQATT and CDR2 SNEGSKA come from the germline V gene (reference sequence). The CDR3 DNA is TGCAGTGCTAGTCAGACAGGGGCAGCGGAAAAACTGTTTTTT. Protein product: CSASQTGAAEKLFF.

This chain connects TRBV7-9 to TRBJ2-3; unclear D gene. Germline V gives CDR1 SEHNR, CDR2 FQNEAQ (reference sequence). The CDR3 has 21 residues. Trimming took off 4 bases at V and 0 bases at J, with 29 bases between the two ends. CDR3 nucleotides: TGTGCCAGCAGCTCCCGTCCTGGGGAAGCGACGCTTACTGATAGCACAGATACGCAGTATTTT. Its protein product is CASSSRPGEATLTDSTDTQYF.

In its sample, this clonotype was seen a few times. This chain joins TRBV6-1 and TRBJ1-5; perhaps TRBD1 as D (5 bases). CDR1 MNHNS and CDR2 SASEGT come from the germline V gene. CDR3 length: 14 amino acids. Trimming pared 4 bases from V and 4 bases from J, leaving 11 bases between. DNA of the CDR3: TGTGCCAGCAGTGTCGCGGGGCAGAATCAGCCCCAGCATTTT. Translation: CASSVAGQNQPQHF.

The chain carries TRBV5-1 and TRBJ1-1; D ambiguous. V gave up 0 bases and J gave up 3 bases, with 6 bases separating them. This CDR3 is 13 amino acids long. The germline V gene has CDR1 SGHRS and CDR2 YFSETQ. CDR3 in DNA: TGCGCCAGCAGCTTGGGACACGACACTGAAGCTTTCTTT. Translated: CASSLGHDTEAFF.

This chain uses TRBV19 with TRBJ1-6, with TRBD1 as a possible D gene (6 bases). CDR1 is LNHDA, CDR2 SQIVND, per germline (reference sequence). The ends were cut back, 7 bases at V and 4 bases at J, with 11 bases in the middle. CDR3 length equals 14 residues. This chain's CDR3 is CASMARGYNSPLHF. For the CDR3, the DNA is TGTGCCAGTATGGCCAGGGGATATAATTCACCCCTCCACTTT. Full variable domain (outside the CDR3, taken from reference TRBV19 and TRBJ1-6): DGGITQSPKYLFRKEGQNVTLSCEQNLNHDAMYWYRQDPGQGLRLIYYSQIVNDFQKGDIAEGYSVSREKKESFPLTVTSAQKNPTAFYLCASMARGYNSPLHFGNGTRLTVT.

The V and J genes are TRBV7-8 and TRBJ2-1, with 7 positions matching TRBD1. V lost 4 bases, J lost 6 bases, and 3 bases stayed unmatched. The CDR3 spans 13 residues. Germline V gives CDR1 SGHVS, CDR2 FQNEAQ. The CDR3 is CASSSGQFNEQFF. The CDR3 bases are TGTGCCAGCAGCTCGGGACAGTTCAATGAGCAGTTCTTC.

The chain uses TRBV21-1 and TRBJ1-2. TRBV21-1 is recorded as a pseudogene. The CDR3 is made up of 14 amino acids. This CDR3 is CASSKAVTDYGYTF. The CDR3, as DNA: TGTGCCAGCAGCAAAGCAGTAACGGACTATGGCTACACCTTC.

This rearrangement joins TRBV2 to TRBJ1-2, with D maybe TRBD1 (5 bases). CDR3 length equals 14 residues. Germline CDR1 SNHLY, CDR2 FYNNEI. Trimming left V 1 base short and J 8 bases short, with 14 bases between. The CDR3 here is CASSEGRAPMGYTF. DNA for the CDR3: TGTGCCAGCAGTGAAGGCAGGGCGCCTATGGGCTACACCTTC.

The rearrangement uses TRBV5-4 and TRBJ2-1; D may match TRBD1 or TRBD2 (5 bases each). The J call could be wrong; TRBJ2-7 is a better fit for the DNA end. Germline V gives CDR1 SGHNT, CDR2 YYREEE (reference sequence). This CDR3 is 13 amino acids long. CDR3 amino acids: CASSWSGTPEQYF. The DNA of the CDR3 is TGTGCCAGCAGCTGGTCCGGGACCCCCGAGCAGTACTTC.

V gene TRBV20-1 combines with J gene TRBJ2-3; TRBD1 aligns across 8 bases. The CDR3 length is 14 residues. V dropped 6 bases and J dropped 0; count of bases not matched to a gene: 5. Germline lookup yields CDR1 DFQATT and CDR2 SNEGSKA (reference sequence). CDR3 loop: CSALGQASTDTQYF. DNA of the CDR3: TGCAGTGCCCTGGGACAGGCTAGCACAGATACGCAGTATTTT.